This T cell receptor (beta chain) stems from a study of blood T cell repertoires in COVID-19. Across the study: The analysed material was cDNA or gDNA that came from T cells, B-cell-depleted T cells, or PBMCs.

Germline CDR1 WNHNN, CDR2 SYGVQD (reference sequence). The V gene end was trimmed by 3 bases and the J gene end by 4 bases; junction bases not matched to a gene: 2. The CDR3 totals 13 residues. This clone was recorded a few times. The same CDR3 is also encoded by other DNA sequences in this sample. Generated by immunoSEQ multiplex PCR, the TCRdb table keeps only in-frame clones and is missing some. The sample lists about 220,000 clones; roughly four fifths were seen once. Sequenced: peripheral blood. This clonotype was sampled from a woman aged 25-40 years who had recovered from COVID-19. The chain combines TRBV10-1 with TRBJ1-1; 7 bases map to TRBD1. DNA for the CDR3: TGCGCCAGCAGTGAATACAGGGGCACTGAAGCTTTCTTT. Encoded protein: CASSEYRGTEAFF.